Below are 7 T cell receptor beta chains sequenced from a single sample in a study of beta chain features in type 1 diabetes. Study conclusions and caveats: TCRB CDR3s were moderately but significantly shorter in Type 1 diabetes patients in all four CD4+ subsets.

Expressed TCRB transcripts were sequenced because the entire RNA isolate underwent reverse transcription. The data were produced by immunoSEQ multiplex PCR, yet TCRdb's version contains in-frame clones alone and is incomplete. The table has roughly 340,000 clones, around 12% seen once; the top ten hold around 0.01%. These receptors have no known antigen. Sequences were obtained from naive CD4+ T cells from blood. The receptor set was obtained from a woman aged 18 to 35 with type 1 diabetes.

This chain links TRBV28 with TRBJ2-5; D unclear. Germline loops: CDR1 MDHEN, CDR2 SYDVKM. V was pared by 3 bases and J by 0 bases, with 8 bases between. This CDR3 comprises 14 residues. The CDR3: CASSFPLYQETQYF. For the CDR3, the DNA is TGTGCCAGCAGTTTCCCCCTTTACCAAGAGACCCAGTACTTC.

This clone was counted between two and nine times. V and J are TRBV18 and TRBJ2-1; D perhaps matches TRBD2 (5 bases). This CDR3 is 15 amino acids long. V lost 1 base and J lost 7, with 14 bases in between. Germline V gene sequence: CDR1 KGHSH, CDR2 LQKENI. CDR3: CASSPRTRGGNEQFF. As DNA, the CDR3 is TGTGCCAGCTCACCACGCACTAGAGGCGGGAATGAGCAGTTCTTC.

Points on this clone: Other DNA sequences from this sample encode an identical CDR3 as well. The chain uses TRBV29-1 and TRBJ1-1, with a possible D match to TRBD1 (5 bases). Germline lookup yields CDR1 SQVTM and CDR2 ANQGSEA. V lost 4 bases to trimming and J lost 2 bases, with 11 bases between them. The CDR3 totals 13 residues. In DNA form, the CDR3 reads TGCAGCGTTGTGGGGCAGCTTAACACTGAAGCTTTCTTT. It translates to CSVVGQLNTEAFF.

This clone occurred a few times. V is TRBV7-3 and J is TRBJ2-7, with D possibly being TRBD2 (6 bases). Germline loops: CDR1 SGHTA, CDR2 FQGTGA. The CDR3 consists of 13 residues. Trimming removed 2 bases at V and 6 bases at J, with 11 bases between. In DNA, the CDR3 is TGTGCCAGCAGCTTAGGGTCAGCGGGCGAGCAGTACTTC. Its protein product is CASSLGSAGEQYF. Full variable domain (rest looked up from reference TRBV7-3 and TRBJ2-7): GAGVSQTPSNKVTEKGKYVELRCDPISGHTALYWYRQSLGQGPEFLIYFQGTGAADDSGLPNDRFFAVRPEGSVSTLKIQRTERGDSAVYLCASSLGSAGEQYFGPGTRLTVT.

The V and J genes are TRBV4-1 and TRBJ1-5; D unclear. V was trimmed by 2 bases and J by 9 bases, leaving 14 bases between them. In germline, CDR1 is MGHRA, CDR2 YSYEKL. The CDR3 spans 14 residues. DNA for the CDR3: TGCGCCAGCAGCCAACTCGAGGAGTTATCGCCCCAGCATTTT. Translation: CASSQLEELSPQHF.

The chain combines TRBV7-3 with TRBJ2-7; TRBD2 is a possible D gene (6 bases). Germline CDR1 is SGHTA and CDR2 is FQGTGA. V lost 4 bases and J 0 bases, leaving 10 bases between the germline ends. The CDR3 sequence is 14 residues long. The CDR3 coding sequence is TGTGCCAGCAGCTCCTGGGAGGTCTCCTACGAGCAGTACTTC. Its translation: CASSSWEVSYEQYF.

Worth noting for this clone: Distinct nucleotide sequences in the sample also encode this CDR3. The chain couples TRBV7-2 to TRBJ2-7; 7 positions match TRBD1. Unmatched junction bases numbered 4, after V lost 5 bases and J lost 0 bases. The germline V gene has CDR1 SGHTA and CDR2 FQGNSA. The CDR3 extends over 14 amino acids. CDR3 protein: CASSPRQGSYEQYF. The CDR3 nucleotides read TGTGCCAGCAGCCCACGACAGGGCTCCTACGAGCAGTACTTC.